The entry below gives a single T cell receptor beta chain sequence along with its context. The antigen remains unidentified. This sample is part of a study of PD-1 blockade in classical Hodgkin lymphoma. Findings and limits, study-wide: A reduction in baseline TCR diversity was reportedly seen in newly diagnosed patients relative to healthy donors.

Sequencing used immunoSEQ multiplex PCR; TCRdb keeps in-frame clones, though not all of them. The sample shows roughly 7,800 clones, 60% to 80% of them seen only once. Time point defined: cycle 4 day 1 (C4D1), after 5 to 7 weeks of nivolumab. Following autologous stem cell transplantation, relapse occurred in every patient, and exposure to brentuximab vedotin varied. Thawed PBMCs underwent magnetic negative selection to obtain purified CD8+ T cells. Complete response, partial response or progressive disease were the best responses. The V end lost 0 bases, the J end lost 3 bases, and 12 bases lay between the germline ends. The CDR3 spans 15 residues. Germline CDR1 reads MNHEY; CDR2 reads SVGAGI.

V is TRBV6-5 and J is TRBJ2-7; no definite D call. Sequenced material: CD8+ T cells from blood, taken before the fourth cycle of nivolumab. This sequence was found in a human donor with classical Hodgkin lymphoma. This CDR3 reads CASSYSQHRDYEQYF. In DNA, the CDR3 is TGTGCCAGCAGTTACTCCCAACATAGGGACTACGAGCAGTACTTC.